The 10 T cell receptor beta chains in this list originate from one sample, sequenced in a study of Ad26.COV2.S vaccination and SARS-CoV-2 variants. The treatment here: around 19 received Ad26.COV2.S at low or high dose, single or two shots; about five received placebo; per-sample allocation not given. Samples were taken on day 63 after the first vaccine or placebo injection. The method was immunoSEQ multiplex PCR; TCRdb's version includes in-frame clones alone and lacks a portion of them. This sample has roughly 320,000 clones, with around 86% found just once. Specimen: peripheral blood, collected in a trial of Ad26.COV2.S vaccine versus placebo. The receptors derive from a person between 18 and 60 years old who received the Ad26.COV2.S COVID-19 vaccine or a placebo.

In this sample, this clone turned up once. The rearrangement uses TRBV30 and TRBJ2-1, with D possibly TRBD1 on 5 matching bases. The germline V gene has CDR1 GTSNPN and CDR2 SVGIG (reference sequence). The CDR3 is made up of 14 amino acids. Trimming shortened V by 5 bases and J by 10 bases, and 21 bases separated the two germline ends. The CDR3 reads CAWSLGHARLEQFF. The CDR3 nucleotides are TGTGCCTGGTCCCTTGGACACGCCCGCCTAGAGCAGTTCTTC.

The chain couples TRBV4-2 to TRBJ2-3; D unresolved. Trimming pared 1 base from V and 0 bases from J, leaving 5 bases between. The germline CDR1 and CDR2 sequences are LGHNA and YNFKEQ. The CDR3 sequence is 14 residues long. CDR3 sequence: CASSQGTSTDTQYF. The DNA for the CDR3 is TGTGCCAGCAGCCAAGGAACAAGCACAGATACGCAGTATTTT.

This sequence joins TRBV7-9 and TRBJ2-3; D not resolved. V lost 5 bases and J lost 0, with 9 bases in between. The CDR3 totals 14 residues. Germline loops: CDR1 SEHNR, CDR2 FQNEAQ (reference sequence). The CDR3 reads CASSPRPSTDTQYF. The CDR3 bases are TGTGCCAGCAGCCCAAGACCGAGCACAGATACGCAGTATTTT.

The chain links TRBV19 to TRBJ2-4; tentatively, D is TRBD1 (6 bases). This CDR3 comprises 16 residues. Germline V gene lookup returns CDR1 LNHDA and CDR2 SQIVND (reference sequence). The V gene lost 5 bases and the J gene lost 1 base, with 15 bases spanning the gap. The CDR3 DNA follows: TGTGCCAGTAGTTCCCCCGGGCAGGGGGCCAAAAACATTCAGTACTTC. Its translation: CASSSPGQGAKNIQYF.

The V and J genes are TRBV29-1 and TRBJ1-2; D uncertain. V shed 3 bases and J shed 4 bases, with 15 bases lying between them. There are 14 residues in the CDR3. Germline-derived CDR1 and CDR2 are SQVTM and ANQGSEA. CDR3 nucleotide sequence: TGCAGCGTTGAGGACCAAACTTCTTCCTATGGCTACACCTTC. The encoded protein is CSVEDQTSSYGYTF.

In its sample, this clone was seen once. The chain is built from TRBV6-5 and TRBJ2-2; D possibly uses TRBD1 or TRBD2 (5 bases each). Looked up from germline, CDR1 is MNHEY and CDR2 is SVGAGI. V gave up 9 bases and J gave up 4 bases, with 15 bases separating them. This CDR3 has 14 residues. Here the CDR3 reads CASEGQGGTGELFF. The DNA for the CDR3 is TGTGCCAGTGAGGGGCAGGGCGGCACCGGGGAGCTGTTTTTT.

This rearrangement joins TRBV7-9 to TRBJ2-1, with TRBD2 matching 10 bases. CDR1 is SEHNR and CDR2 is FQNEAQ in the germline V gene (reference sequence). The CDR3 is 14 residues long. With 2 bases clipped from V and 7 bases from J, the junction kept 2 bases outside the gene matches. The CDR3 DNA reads TGTGCCAGCAGCTTACAACTAGCGGGGAATGAGCAGTTCTTC. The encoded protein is CASSLQLAGNEQFF. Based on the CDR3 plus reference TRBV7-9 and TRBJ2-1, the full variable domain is DTGVSQNPRHKITKRGQNVTFRCDPISEHNRLYWYRQTLGQGPEFLTYFQNEAQLEKSRLLSDRFSAERPKGSFSTLEIQRTEQGDSAMYLCASSLQLAGNEQFFGPGTRLTVL.

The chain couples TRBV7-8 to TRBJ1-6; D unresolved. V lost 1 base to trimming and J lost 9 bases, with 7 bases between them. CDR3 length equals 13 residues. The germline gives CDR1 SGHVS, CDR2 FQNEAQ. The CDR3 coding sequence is TGTGCCAGCAGCTTAGATACGGGTTCACCCCTCCACTTT. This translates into CASSLDTGSPLHF.

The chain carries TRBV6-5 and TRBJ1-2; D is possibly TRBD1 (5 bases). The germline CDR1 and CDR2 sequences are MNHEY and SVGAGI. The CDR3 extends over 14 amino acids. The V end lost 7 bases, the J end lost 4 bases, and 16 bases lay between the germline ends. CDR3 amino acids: CASTRDGRLYGYTF. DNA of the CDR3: TGTGCCAGCACCCGGGACGGGAGACTCTATGGCTACACCTTC.

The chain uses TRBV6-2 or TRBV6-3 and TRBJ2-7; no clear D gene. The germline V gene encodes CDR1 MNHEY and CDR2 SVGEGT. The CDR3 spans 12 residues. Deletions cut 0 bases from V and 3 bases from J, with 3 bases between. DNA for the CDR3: TGTGCCAGCAGTTACTCGTACTACGAGCAGTACTTC. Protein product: CASSYSYYEQYF.